Each of the 13 T cell receptor beta chains below was sequenced from the same sample in a study of shared clonotypes between healthy human individuals. TCRdb's table, derived via immunoSEQ multiplex PCR, lists solely in-frame clones and lacks some. This table has about 1 million clones, around 75% appearing once. Sequencing was carried out using memory CD4+ T cells sorted from blood. Stated subset: CD45RA-negative fraction. Source of these receptors: a man aged 18 to 30 in good health.

The chain has TRBV5-4 and TRBJ1-4; maybe TRBD1 (5 bases). Germline assignment: CDR1 SGHNT and CDR2 YYREEE (reference sequence). CDR3 size: 14 residues. V was clipped by 5 bases and J by 7 bases, with 15 bases between them. DNA of the CDR3: TGTGCCAGCAGGACAGCCGGGACTTCTGAAAAACTGTTTTTT. Translating gives CASRTAGTSEKLFF.

The chain is built from TRBV5-1 and TRBJ2-7; D tentatively fits TRBD1 or TRBD2 (6 bases each). Germline CDR1 SGHRS, CDR2 YFSETQ. With 4 bases removed from V and 4 bases from J, the gap between germline ends came to 12 bases. This CDR3 is 13 amino acids long. The DNA for the CDR3 is TGCGCCAGCAGCAAAGGGGGGTCTTACGAGCAGTACTTC. Encoded protein: CASSKGGSYEQYF.

The chain combines TRBV2 with TRBJ2-5, with TRBD1 matching 7 bases. This CDR3 is 14 amino acids long. The germline V gene encodes CDR1 SNHLY and CDR2 FYNNEI. V dropped 4 bases and J dropped 1; count of bases not matched to a gene: 3. This CDR3 reads CASSGTGTQETQYF. In DNA, the CDR3 is TGTGCCAGCAGTGGGACAGGAACCCAAGAGACCCAGTACTTC.

This chain uses TRBV5-3 with TRBJ2-7, with D hard to call. TRBV5-3 is known as an ORF, though its function is uncertain. The germline V and J ends were trimmed by 1 base and 2 bases, with 16 bases remaining between them. The CDR3 sequence is 16 residues long. In nucleotides, the CDR3 is TGTGCCAGAAGCTTGACGCAGGTGCTCCTCGCCTACGAGCAGTACTTC. The encoded protein is CARSLTQVLLAYEQYF.

In the case of this clone: Other DNA sequences within the sample encode an identical CDR3. This sequence joins TRBV18 and TRBJ2-5, with 11 nucleotides matching TRBD2. Germline V gives CDR1 KGHSH, CDR2 LQKENI. The ends lost 3 bases at V and 5 bases at J; junction bases unmatched: 2. CDR3 length equals 14 residues. The chain's CDR3 is CASSPSSGGETQYF. CDR3 sequence (DNA): TGTGCCAGCTCACCGTCTAGCGGGGGGGAGACCCAGTACTTC.

The V call is TRBV19, the J call TRBJ2-1; 13 nucleotides line up with TRBD2. The V and J ends lost 6 bases and 7 bases, in that order; junction bases with no gene match: 12. The V gene's germline CDR1 is LNHDA and CDR2 SQIVND (reference sequence). The CDR3 has 17 residues. The CDR3 spells CASSGLAGAGARNEQFF. The CDR3 region has the DNA TGTGCCAGTAGCGGACTAGCGGGAGCTGGGGCGAGGAATGAGCAGTTCTTC. The entire variable domain, with the rest obtained from reference TRBV19 and TRBJ2-1, is as follows: DGGITQSPKYLFRKEGQNVTLSCEQNLNHDAMYWYRQDPGQGLRLIYYSQIVNDFQKGDIAEGYSVSREKKESFPLTVTSAQKNPTAFYLCASSGLAGAGARNEQFFGPGTRLTVL.

The rearrangement links TRBV10-3 to TRBJ2-1, with D tentatively TRBD1 (5 bases). Trimming removed 6 bases from V and 6 bases from J, with 9 bases in between. The CDR3 runs to 12 residues. Germline V gene lookup returns CDR1 ENHRY and CDR2 SYGVKD. The CDR3 nucleotides read TGTGCCATCAGCCCAGACAGCAATGAGCAGTTCTTC. Translating it yields CAISPDSNEQFF.

The rearrangement uses TRBV5-1 and TRBJ2-1; unclear D gene. V lost 0 bases and J 12 bases, leaving 10 bases between the germline ends. The CDR3 length is 12 residues. Per the germline V gene, CDR1 is SGHRS and CDR2 is YFSETQ. The CDR3 DNA is TGCGCCAGCAGCTTGGACTTTAAGGGGCAGTTCTTC. Translation gives CASSLDFKGQFF.

The chain recombines TRBV28 with TRBJ1-4; D remains ambiguous. Germline values: CDR1 MDHEN, CDR2 SYDVKM. Trimming took off 3 bases at V and 8 bases at J, with 13 bases between the two ends. This CDR3 contains 14 residues. CDR3 nucleotide sequence: TGTGCCAGCAGTTTGATCCCTTCAAGGGAAAAACTGTTTTTT. This gives the protein CASSLIPSREKLFF.

A few counts support this clone. The CDR3 region has the DNA TGTGCCAGTACCGGGACCGCTAATCAGCCCCAGCATTTT. Amino acids: CASTGTANQPQHF. The rearrangement joins TRBV6-4 to TRBJ1-5; a weak D match, TRBD1 (5 bases). Per germline, CDR1 MRHNA and CDR2 SNTAGT. The CDR3 runs 13 residues. Deletions cut 9 bases from V and 4 bases from J, with 13 bases between.

The chain employs TRBV2 and TRBJ2-3; TRBD1 agrees at 10 bases. The germline V gene encodes CDR1 SNHLY and CDR2 FYNNEI. This CDR3 comprises 14 residues. The J segment lost 4 bases and the V segment lost 7 bases, leaving 5 bases of the junction unmatched. CDR3 in amino acids: CASTRTGGADTQYF. The DNA of the CDR3 is TGTGCCAGCACCCGGACAGGGGGGGCAGATACGCAGTATTTT.

The rearrangement joins TRBV19 to TRBJ2-6; 10 bases map to TRBD1. J gave up 4 bases and V 6 bases, and 12 bases lay outside the gene matches. The CDR3 is 18 residues long. The germline V gene encodes CDR1 LNHDA and CDR2 SQIVND (reference sequence). The CDR3 sequence is CASRGTGALPPGANVLTF. Here the CDR3 DNA reads TGTGCCAGTAGGGGGACAGGGGCCCTGCCTCCCGGGGCCAACGTCCTGACTTTC.

The J gene is TRBJ2-2, the V gene TRBV2; TRBD1 matches at 9 bases. CDR1 SNHLY and CDR2 FYNNEI come from the germline V gene. V trimming: 10 bases; J trimming: 0 bases; junction bases outside the gene matches: 3. The CDR3 contains 14 residues. The CDR3 here is CATGQGPNTGELFF. For the CDR3, the DNA is TGTGCCACCGGACAGGGGCCGAACACCGGGGAGCTGTTTTTT.